The clone carrying this TCR beta chain was counted once. Sequencing was performed with immunoSEQ multiplex PCR; in TCRdb, only in-frame clones are kept and a portion is missing. The sample includes about 59,000 clones, 72% of them seen just once. This entry is derived from a study of radiotherapy plus CTLA-4 blockade in lung cancer. The length of the CDR3 is 15 residues. The germline V gene encodes CDR1 SGHRS and CDR2 YFSETQ. J was trimmed by 3 bases and V by 0 bases; bases with no gene match: 3. The sample in question was peripheral blood, obtained from a patient treated with radiotherapy plus ipilimumab. V gene TRBV5-1 combines with J gene TRBJ1-1; 9 positions agree with TRBD1. The sequence came from a human donor with non-small cell lung cancer whose response to radiotherapy plus ipilimumab could not be evaluated. CDR3 sequence (DNA): TGCGCCAGCAGCTTGGAAACAGGGGGCTACACTGAAGCTTTCTTT. Amino acids: CASSLETGGYTEAFF.